A selection of T cell receptor beta chains follows, all from one sample in a study of PD-L1 blockade in urothelial cancer. The method was immunoSEQ multiplex PCR; TCRdb's version includes in-frame clones alone and lacks a portion of them. The sample carries around 40,000 clones, approximately 90% recorded once. This sample comprised PBMCs, obtained around atezolizumab (anti-PD-L1) treatment. The receptors derive from a man in his sixties with urothelial cancer. The conserved cysteine and the conserved F or W are not part of the CDR3 here. Each record gives: V gene, CDR3 protein.

v_call: TRBV7-7
cdr3_aa: ASSLGAGGGNEQF

v_call: TRBV19
cdr3_aa: ASSRGQGATEAF

v_call: TRBV19
cdr3_aa: ASSIAPGLAGFADEQY

v_call: TRBV28
cdr3_aa: ASSPSPRGSEQY

v_call: TRBV28
cdr3_aa: ASSLYGTGGLGSNQPQH

v_call: TRBV5-1
cdr3_aa: ASSFQGETLREKLF

v_call: TRBV11-2
cdr3_aa: ASSPPGANPEAF

v_call: TRBV6-1
cdr3_aa: ASSESGGRGYSEAF

v_call: TRBV29-1
cdr3_aa: SVAHRVGGEKLF

v_call: TRBV5-1
cdr3_aa: ASSLGGGAAANTGELF

v_call: TRBV7-3
cdr3_aa: ASSLKGQGRDTQY

v_call: TRBV28
cdr3_aa: ASSFAGGGRQPQH

v_call: TRBV28
cdr3_aa: ASNTGQGNQPQH